Listed below are T cell receptor beta chains from one sample, sequenced in a study of blood T cells in healthy people across ages. One entry per CDR3 protein results from TCRdb running MiXCR on the 5' RACE reads. The sample holds about 640,000 distinct CDR3 sequences, approximately 30% seen once. Sequencing was carried out using blood. The source of these receptors is a woman at least 80 years old in good health. The CDR3 runs from the conserved cysteine through the conserved F or W. A D gene is named only where the DNA matches it firmly. Clone size, where shown, is once, few, many, or a class for clones that have expanded.

CDR3nt | CDR3aa | j_gene | abundance | d_gene | v_gene
TGCAGTGCTAGAAGGGGCATGGAGACTGAAGCTTTCTTT | CSARRGMETEAFF | TRBJ1-1 | NA | NA | TRBV20-1
TGTGCCAGCAGCTTGGGAAGTTCGGCGGCAACGTATAATTCACCCCTCCACTTT | CASSLGSSAATYNSPLHF | TRBJ1-6 | NA | NA | TRBV5-6
TGTGCCAGCAGCGAGTCGGGTTGGGGAGAGACCCAGTACTTC | CASSESGWGETQYF | TRBJ2-5 | few | NA | TRBV9
TGCAGTGCTAGAGTCATTAGCGGGGGCGATTCTAGCACAGATACGCAGTATTTT | CSARVISGGDSSTDTQYF | TRBJ2-3 | many | TRBD2 | TRBV20-1
TGTGCCAGCAGCTTAGATCGCGGGGGTCTCTCCTACAATGAGCAGTTCTTC | CASSLDRGGLSYNEQFF | TRBJ2-1 | many | TRBD2 | TRBV7-9
TGTGCCAGCAGTGCTAGCGGGGGGGCGAAGACCCAGTACTTC | CASSASGGAKTQYF | TRBJ2-5 | many | TRBD2 | TRBV27
TGTGCCAGCAGTTACTCCCCGGGAGGTCGGGAGTATTTT | CASSYSPGGREYF | TRBJ2-3 | NA | TRBD2 | TRBV6-5
TGTGCCGGCGCACCTCGTGGTAGGGGGGTTGAAGCTTTCTTT | CAGAPRGRGVEAFF | TRBJ1-1 | few | NA | TRBV27
TGTGCCAGCACCCTAACCCTCCTGGACAGGGACTACGAGCAGTACTTC | CASTLTLLDRDYEQYF | TRBJ2-7 | NA | TRBD1 | TRBV5-6
TGTGCCAGCAGCCACGCAGGGACACCACAAGAGACCCAGTACTTC | CASSHAGTPQETQYF | TRBJ2-5 | NA | NA | TRBV3-1
TGTGCCAGCAGCCCTCGACTGGCCTTAGCCAAAAACATTCAGTACTTC | CASSPRLALAKNIQYF | TRBJ2-4 | many | NA | TRBV3-1
TGCGCCAGCAGCGTAGTCACAGGGGCCCGTATGGGTGAAGCTTTCTTT | CASSVVTGARMGEAFF | TRBJ1-1 | NA | TRBD1 | TRBV4-3
TGTGCCAGCAGGCCACCAGGAGGCACAGATACGCAGTATTTT | CASRPPGGTDTQYF | TRBJ2-3 | many | NA | TRBV7-2
TGTGCCTCAGGGACAGGGGTAGGAGAGACCCAGTACTTC | CASGTGVGETQYF | TRBJ2-5 | many | TRBD1 | TRBV24-1
TGTGCCAGCAGTACGATGAAAGGACAGCTACTCAGGAAAGCTTTCTTT | CASSTMKGQLLRKAFF | TRBJ1-1 | NA | NA | TRBV6-6
TGTGCCAGCGGTAGTAGAGGGAACTATGGCTACACCTTC | CASGSRGNYGYTF | TRBJ1-2 | NA | NA | TRBV21-1
TGTGCCAGCAGCCTTCAGTCGCAAGCGGGGTTCACAGATACGCAGTATTTT | CASSLQSQAGFTDTQYF | TRBJ2-3 | NA | TRBD2 | TRBV28
TGTGCCAGCAGTGCCCTATCCCTACCGAACACTGAAGCTTTCTTT | CASSALSLPNTEAFF | TRBJ1-1 | few | NA | TRBV6-1
TGTGCCAGCAGCTACACTAACTATGGCTACACCTTC | CASSYTNYGYTF | TRBJ1-2 | NA | NA | TRBV7-2
TGTGCCAGCAGCCTACAGGGGATCTCCTACGAGCAGTACTTC | CASSLQGISYEQYF | TRBJ2-7 | NA | TRBD1 | TRBV7-9